This T cell receptor beta chain was identified during a study of blood T cell repertoires in COVID-19. The ends were cut back, 7 bases at V and 0 bases at J, with 10 bases in the middle. The germline gives CDR1 SGHRS, CDR2 YFSETQ. CDR3 length: 14 amino acids. Here immunoSEQ multiplex PCR was the method, and the copy in TCRdb shows in-frame clones only, minus some. Of about 170,000 clones listed, just under 85% are singletons. A Seattle source enrolled patients during active infection and followed them longitudinally. This TCR derives from an elderly woman with COVID-19, enrolled during active disease. The sequenced sample consisted of peripheral blood. The J gene is TRBJ2-2, the V gene TRBV5-1, with D possibly being TRBD1 (5 bases). The CDR3 DNA follows: TGCGCCAGCCGACAGACCGCGAACACCGGGGAGCTGTTTTTT. It is translated as CASRQTANTGELFF.